This TCR beta chain was observed in a study of response to subunit inactivated influenza vaccine. This clonotype was counted only a few times. TCRdb ran MiXCR on the RT-PCR reads and lists one entry per CDR3 protein. This table has some 800,000 distinct CDR3 sequences, approximately 21% appearing once. The V gene end was trimmed by 5 bases and the J gene end by 5 bases; junction bases not matched to a gene: 13. The CDR3 consists of 18 residues. Germline V CDR1 and CDR2: MNHEY, SMNVEV (reference sequence). V is TRBV27 and J is TRBJ2-5; 14 bases fit TRBD2. The source was PBMCs from blood, collected 5 to 6 days after vaccination. This TCR derives from a middle-aged man who received an inactivated influenza vaccine. The CDR3 bases are TGTGCCAGCAGTGCGACTAGCGGGGGGGATCCAGGAGTCGAGACCCAGTACTTC. Translated: CASSATSGGDPGVETQYF.